The source of this T cell receptor beta chain is a study of beta chain features in type 1 diabetes (dated by TCRdb to 2016 to 2019). Context from the whole study: Patients and healthy donors did not differ in mean age, gender distribution, total cell number or subset yield. A total of under 120,000,000 sorted cells were examined across all samples, and RNA yield correlated strongly with the number of cells per subset. In the study, recently diagnosed type 1 diabetes patients and matched healthy donors were compared on the TCRB repertoires of their sorted circulating CD4+ T cell subsets. Naive and central memory subsets were obtained from all 28 donors, but regulatory and stem cell-like memory subsets were isolated from only 8 patients and 8 healthy donors.

Beyond this particular receptor, the publication reports: PCR might favor shorter templates, but patient and control samples were amplified and corrected together, so any skew would affect both groups equally. Because the HLA sub-analyses included only small numbers of individuals, any influence of HLA type on TCRB rearrangement was left unresolved. Because cDNA was sequenced instead of genomic DNA, highly expressing activated cells could be over-represented, though the groups showed no difference in activation or CD3 levels. The naive, central memory and regulatory TCRB repertoires appeared to resemble one another more closely among patients than among healthy donors. At VDJ recombination sites, patients with type 1 diabetes made fewer insertions and deleted more nucleotides, a pattern implying thymic rearrangement abnormalities. Type 1 diabetes patients showed a moderate but significant shortening of TCRB CDR3 length in all four CD4+ subsets.

V is reduced by 5 bases and J by 4 bases, leaving a spacing of 21 bases between them. As encoded in the germline V gene, CDR1 is MDHEN while CDR2 is SYDVKM. The CDR3 runs 16 amino acids, cysteine and phenylalanine included. The kept DNA is CDR3 alone, 48 bases in frame from the first base. The sample holds a few counts of this clone. Its antigen remains unidentified. There are no base qualities to consult, and no much larger clone falls within one base. A single peripheral blood draw of about 116 mL on average was collected from each donor into heparinised tubes. A BD FACSAria II was used to sort naive, central memory, regulatory and stem cell-like memory CD4+ T cells with a panel that included CD45RO, CCR7, CD25, CD127, CD95 and CD27. A purity above 98% was achieved for all sorted populations. PBMCs were isolated immediately by Lymphoprep density gradient centrifugation and stained directly without culture. To minimize batch effects, samples were stained and sorted in pairs, one healthy donor with one patient per experiment.

The High Capacity cDNA Reverse Transcription Kit was used to reverse transcribe all of the isolated RNA, meaning that expressed TCRB transcripts were what got sequenced. Deep immunoSEQ sequencing was performed on naive, central memory and regulatory T cell samples, with an average of approximately 3.9 million total reads per sample. After sorted cells were lysed in RLT buffer, RNA was extracted with DNase-treated RNeasy Micro or Mini kits, with the choice depending on cell number. Each cell subset was processed on its own to prevent cross-contamination, while patient and healthy donor samples were processed together. TCRB sequences were amplified from cDNA with the immunoSEQ multiplex PCR, producing 87-bp fragments spanning the CDR3 region. Sequencing of the amplicons was done on the Illumina HiSeq platform. The original methods were these. PCR bias was computationally corrected using synthetic template baselines, reads within Hamming distance 2 were collapsed, and singletons that could not be merged were discarded. Reads were aligned to IMGT to assign V, D and J genes, CDR3 length, and insertions or deletions at six rearrangement sites. Within each subset, clonotype counts were normalized to sorted cell number, after which true diversity and Gini coefficients were computed with the tcR R package. Repertoire sharing was quantified using the overlap coefficient calculated on TCRB nucleotide sequences. Out-of-frame TCRB sequences from naive cells were analyzed to stand in for the pre-selection repertoire. Here the immuneACCESS table is served through TCRdb, limited to in-frame sequences with V and J called. Missing clones are a known gap in these copies; in checked studies unresolved V genes cover under half, and the rest lacks a known reason. V and J calls and clone size follow that table, whereas D and trimming were derived from the DNA. The sample records around 600,000 clones, approximately 13% of which are singletons. More than 0.1% of the sample goes to the ten largest clones.

The V gene is TRBV28 and the J gene is TRBJ2-7; TRBD2 is perhaps the D gene, given 5 matching bases. The source is a young man with type 1 diabetes. Input material: naive CD4+ T cells from blood. This specimen's cell subset or site label, interpreted: true naive CD4+ T cells. The DNA is TGTGCCAGCAGTCGGGATTCGACGGCTCGTCGGTACGAGCAGTACTTC. Translation gives CASSRDSTARRYEQYF. With all but the CDR3 taken from the reference TRBV28 and TRBJ2-7 genes, the full variable domain is: DVKVTQSSRYLVKRTGEKVFLECVQDMDHENMFWYRQDPGLGLRLIYFSYDVKMKEKGDIPEGYSVSREKKERFSLILESASTNQTSMYLCASSRDSTARRYEQYFGPGTRLTVT.